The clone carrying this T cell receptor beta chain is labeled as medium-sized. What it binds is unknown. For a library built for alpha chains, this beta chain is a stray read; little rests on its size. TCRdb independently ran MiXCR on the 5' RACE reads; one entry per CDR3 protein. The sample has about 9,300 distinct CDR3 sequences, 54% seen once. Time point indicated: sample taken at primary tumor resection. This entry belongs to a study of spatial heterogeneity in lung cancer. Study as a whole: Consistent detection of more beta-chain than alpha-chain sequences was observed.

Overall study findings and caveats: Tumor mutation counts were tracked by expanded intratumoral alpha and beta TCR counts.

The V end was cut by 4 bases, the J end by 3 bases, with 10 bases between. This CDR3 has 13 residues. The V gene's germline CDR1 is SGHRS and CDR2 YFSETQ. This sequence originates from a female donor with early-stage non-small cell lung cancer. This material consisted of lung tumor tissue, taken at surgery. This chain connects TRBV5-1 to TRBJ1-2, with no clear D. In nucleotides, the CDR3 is TGCGCCAGCAGCCAAGACGGGGACTATGGCTACACCTTC. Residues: CASSQDGDYGYTF.